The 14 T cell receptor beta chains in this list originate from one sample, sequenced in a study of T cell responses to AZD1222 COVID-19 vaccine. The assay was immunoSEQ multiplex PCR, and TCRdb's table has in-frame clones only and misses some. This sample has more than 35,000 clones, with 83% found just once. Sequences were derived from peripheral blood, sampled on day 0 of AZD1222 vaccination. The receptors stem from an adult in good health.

The CDR3 DNA reads as TGTGCCAGCAGTTTCGGCACCACCTACGAGCAGTACTTC. Protein: CASSFGTTYEQYF. V and J are TRBV27 and TRBJ2-7; D not certain. The CDR3 extends over 13 amino acids. V gave up 3 bases and J gave up 2 bases, with 8 bases separating them. Germline V gene lookup returns CDR1 MNHEY and CDR2 SMNVEV (reference sequence).

The CDR3 bases are TGTGCCAGCAGCTTAGCGACCCATCTTGGAAACACCATATATTTT. It translates to CASSLATHLGNTIYF. The chain joins TRBV7-8 to TRBJ1-3; no clear D. The V end lost 0 bases, the J end lost 3 bases, and 9 bases lay between the germline ends. CDR3 size: 15 residues. Germline CDR1 SGHVS, CDR2 FQNEAQ.

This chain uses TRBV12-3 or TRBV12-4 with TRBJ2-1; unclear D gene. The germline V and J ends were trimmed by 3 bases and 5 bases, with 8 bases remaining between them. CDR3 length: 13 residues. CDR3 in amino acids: CASSFRQHNEQFF. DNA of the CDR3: TGTGCCAGCAGTTTTCGTCAGCACAATGAGCAGTTCTTC.

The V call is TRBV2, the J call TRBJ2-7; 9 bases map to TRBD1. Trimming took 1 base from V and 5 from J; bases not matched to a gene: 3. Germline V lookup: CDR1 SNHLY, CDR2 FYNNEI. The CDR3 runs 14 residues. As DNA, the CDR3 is TGTGCCAGCAGTGAAGGGGACAGGGATGACGAGCAGTACTTC. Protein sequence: CASSEGDRDDEQYF.

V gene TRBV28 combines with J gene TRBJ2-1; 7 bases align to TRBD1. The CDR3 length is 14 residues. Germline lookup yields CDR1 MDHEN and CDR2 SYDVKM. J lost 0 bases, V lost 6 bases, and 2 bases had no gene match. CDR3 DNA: TGTGCCAGCAGGGGACAGCGCTCCTACAATGAGCAGTTCTTC. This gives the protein CASRGQRSYNEQFF.

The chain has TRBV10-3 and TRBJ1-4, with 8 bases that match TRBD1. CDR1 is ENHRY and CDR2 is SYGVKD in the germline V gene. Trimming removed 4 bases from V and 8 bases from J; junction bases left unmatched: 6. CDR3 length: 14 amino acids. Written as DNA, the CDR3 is TGTGCCATCAGTGTGGACAGGGTGGGGGAAAAACTGTTTTTT. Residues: CAISVDRVGEKLFF.

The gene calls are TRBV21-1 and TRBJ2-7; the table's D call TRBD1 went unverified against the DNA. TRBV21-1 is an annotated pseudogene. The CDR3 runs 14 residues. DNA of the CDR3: TGTGCCAGCAGCGGGCAAACAGCTGACAACGAGCAGTACTTC. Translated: CASSGQTADNEQYF.

The CDR3 DNA reads as TGTGCCAGCAGCCAAGCGTGGACAGAGGGGGGGACCCAGTACTTC. This encodes CASSQAWTEGGTQYF. The rearrangement joins TRBV14 to TRBJ2-5, with D perhaps TRBD1 or TRBD2 (6 bases each). This CDR3 region has 15 residues. V was trimmed by 1 base and J by 7 bases, leaving 16 bases between them. CDR1 is SGHDN, CDR2 FVKESK, per germline.

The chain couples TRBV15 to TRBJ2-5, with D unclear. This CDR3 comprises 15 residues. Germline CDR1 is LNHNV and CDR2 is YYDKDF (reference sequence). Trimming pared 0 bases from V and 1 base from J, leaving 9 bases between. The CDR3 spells CATSRDGIAQETQYF. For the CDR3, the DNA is TGTGCCACCAGCAGAGATGGGATTGCCCAAGAGACCCAGTACTTC. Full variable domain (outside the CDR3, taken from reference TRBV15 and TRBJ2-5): DAMVIQNPRYQVTQFGKPVTLSCSQTLNHNVMYWYQQKSSQAPKLLFHYYDKDFNNEADTPDNFQSRRPNTSFCFLDIRSPGLGDTAMYLCATSRDGIAQETQYFGPGTRLLVL.

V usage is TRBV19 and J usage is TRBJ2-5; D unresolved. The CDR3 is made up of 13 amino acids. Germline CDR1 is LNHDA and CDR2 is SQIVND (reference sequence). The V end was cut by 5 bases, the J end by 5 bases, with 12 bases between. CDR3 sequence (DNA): TGTGCCAGTAGTTACCGGGTCTCCGAGACCCAGTACTTC. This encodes CASSYRVSETQYF.

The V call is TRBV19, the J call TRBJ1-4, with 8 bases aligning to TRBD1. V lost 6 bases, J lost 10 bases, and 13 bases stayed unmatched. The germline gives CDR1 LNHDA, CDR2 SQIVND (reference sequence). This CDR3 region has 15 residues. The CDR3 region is CASSRRGPRIGKLFF. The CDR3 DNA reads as TGTGCCAGTAGCCGCAGGGGGCCTCGCATCGGAAAACTGTTTTTT.

The CDR3 nucleotides are TGCGCCAGCAGCTCAGATAGCGGGAGGGCTGGTCGTGAGCAGTTCTTC. This sequence encodes CASSSDSGRAGREQFF. The chain uses TRBV5-1 and TRBJ2-1; 11 bases align to TRBD2. Germline-derived CDR1 and CDR2 are SGHRS and YFSETQ. V was pared by 3 bases and J by 9 bases, with 11 bases of the junction left unmatched. The CDR3 contains 16 residues.

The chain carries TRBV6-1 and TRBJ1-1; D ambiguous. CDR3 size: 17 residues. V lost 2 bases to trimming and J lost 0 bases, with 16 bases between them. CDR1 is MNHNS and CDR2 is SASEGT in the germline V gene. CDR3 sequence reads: CASSENDLQILNTEAFF. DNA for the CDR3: TGTGCCAGCAGTGAAAATGACCTCCAGATATTGAACACTGAAGCTTTCTTT.

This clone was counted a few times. In nucleotides, the CDR3 is TGTGCCAGCAGTGAAATAGCGGGAGAGTTTACCGGGGAGCTGTTTTTT. Protein product: CASSEIAGEFTGELFF. The chain is built from TRBV2 and TRBJ2-2; 9 nucleotides align to TRBD2. V lost 2 bases, J lost 5 bases, and 6 bases stayed unmatched. The CDR3 is 16 amino acids. CDR1 is SNHLY and CDR2 is FYNNEI in the germline V gene.